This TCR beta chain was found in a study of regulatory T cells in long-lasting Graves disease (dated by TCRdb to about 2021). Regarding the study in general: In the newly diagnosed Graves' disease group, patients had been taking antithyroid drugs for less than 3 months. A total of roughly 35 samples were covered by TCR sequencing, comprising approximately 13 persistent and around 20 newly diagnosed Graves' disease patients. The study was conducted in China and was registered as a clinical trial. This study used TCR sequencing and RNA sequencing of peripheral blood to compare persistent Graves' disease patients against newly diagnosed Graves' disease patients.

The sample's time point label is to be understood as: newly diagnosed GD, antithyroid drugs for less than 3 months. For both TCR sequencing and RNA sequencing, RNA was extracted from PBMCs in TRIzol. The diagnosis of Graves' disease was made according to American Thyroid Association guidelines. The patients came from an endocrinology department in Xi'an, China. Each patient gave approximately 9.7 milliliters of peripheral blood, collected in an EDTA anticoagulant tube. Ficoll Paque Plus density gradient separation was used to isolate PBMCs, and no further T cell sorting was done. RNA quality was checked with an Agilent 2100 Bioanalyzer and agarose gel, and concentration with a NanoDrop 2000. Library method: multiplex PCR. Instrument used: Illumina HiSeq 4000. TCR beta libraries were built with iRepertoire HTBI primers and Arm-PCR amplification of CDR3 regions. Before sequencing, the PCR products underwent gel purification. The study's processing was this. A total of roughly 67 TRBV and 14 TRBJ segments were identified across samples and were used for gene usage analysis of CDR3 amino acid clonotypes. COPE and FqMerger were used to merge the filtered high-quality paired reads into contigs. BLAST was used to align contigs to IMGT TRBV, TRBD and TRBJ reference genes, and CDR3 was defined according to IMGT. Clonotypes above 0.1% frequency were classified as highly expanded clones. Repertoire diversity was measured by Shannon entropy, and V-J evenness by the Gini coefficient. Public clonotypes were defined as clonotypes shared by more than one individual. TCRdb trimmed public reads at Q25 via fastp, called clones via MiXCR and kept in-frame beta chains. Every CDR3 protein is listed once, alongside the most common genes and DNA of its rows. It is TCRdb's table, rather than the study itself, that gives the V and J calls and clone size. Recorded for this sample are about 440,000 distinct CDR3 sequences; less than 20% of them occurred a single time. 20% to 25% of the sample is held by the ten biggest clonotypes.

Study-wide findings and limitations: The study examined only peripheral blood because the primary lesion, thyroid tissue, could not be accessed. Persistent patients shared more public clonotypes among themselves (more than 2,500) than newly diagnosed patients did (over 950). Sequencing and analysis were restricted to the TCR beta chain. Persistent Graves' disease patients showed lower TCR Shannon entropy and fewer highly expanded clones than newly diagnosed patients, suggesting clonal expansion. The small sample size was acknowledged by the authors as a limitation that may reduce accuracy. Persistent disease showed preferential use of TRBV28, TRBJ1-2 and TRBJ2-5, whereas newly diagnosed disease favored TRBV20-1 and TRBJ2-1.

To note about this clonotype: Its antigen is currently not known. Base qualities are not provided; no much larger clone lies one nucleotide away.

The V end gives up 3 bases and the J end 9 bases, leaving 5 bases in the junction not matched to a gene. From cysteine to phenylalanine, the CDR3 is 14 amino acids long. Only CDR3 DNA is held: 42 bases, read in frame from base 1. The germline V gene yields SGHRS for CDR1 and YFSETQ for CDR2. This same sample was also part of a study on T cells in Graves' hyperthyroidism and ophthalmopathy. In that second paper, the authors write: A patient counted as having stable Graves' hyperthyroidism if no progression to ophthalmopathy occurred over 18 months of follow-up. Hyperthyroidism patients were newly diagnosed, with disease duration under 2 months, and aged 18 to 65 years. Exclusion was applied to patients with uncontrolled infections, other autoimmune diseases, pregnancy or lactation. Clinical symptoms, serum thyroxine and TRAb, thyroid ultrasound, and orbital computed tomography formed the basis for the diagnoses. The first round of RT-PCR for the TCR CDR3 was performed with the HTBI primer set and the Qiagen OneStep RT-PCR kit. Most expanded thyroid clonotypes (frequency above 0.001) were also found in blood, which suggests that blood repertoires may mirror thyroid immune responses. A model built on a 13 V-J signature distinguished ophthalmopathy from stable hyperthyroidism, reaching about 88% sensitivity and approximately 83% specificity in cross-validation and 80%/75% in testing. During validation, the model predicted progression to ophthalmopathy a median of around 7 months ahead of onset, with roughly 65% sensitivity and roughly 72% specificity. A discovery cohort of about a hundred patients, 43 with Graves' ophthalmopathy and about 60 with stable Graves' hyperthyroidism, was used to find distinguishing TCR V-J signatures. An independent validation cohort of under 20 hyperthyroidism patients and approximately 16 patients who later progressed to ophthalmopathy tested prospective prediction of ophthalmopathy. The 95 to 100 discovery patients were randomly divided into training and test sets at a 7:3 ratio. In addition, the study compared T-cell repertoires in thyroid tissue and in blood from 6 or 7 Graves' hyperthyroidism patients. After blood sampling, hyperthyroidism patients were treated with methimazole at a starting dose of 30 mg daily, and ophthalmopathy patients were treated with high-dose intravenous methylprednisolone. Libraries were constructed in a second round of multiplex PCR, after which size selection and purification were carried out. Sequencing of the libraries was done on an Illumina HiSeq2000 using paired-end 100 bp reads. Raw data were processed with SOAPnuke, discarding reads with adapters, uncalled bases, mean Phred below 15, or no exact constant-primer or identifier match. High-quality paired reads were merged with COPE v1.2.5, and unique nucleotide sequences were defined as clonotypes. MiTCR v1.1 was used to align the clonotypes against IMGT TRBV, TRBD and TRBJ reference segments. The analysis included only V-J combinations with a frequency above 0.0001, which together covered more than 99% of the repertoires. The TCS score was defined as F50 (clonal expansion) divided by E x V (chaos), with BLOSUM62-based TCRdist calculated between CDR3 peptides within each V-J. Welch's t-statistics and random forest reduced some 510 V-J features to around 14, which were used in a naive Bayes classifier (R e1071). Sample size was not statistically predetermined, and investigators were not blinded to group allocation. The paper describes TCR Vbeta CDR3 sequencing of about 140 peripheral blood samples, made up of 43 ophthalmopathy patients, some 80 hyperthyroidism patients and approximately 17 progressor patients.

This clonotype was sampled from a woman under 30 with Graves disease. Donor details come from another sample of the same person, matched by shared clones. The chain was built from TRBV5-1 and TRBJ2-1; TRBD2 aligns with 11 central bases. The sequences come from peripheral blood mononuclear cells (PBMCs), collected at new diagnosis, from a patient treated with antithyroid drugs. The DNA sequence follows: TGCGCCAGCAGCTCGGGACTAGCGGAGTCTGAGCAGTTCTTC. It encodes CASSSGLAESEQFF.